These 30 T cell receptor beta chains came from one sample sequenced in a study of blood T cell repertoires in COVID-19. Produced via immunoSEQ multiplex PCR; TCRdb's table is partial and in-frame only. Of just over 150,000 clones in the sample, approximately 90% are singletons; the top ten hold 15%. The source material was peripheral blood. Every receptor here comes from a woman aged 40 to 50 with acute or convalescent COVID-19.

The chain links TRBV7-3 to TRBJ1-1; no clear D gene. V lost 3 bases to trimming and J lost 3 bases, with 8 bases between them. The germline gives CDR1 SGHTA, CDR2 FQGTGA. The CDR3 length is 13 residues. CDR3 in amino acids: CASSFNRDTEAFF. The CDR3 DNA is TGTGCCAGCAGCTTTAACCGGGACACTGAAGCTTTCTTT.

V gene TRBV2 combines with J gene TRBJ1-5; TRBD1 is a possible D gene (5 bases). The CDR3 length is 16 residues. Trimming left V 4 bases short and J 1 base short, with 14 bases between. CDR1 is SNHLY and CDR2 is FYNNEI in the germline V gene. As DNA, the CDR3 is TGTGCCAGCAGTGGATTTTACGGGGGGAGCAATCAGCCCCAGCATTTT. It is translated as CASSGFYGGSNQPQHF.

The chain is built from TRBV7-3 and TRBJ2-3; 10 bases match TRBD1. The CDR3 spans 19 residues. The germline V gene has CDR1 SGHTA and CDR2 FQGTGA. V shed 4 bases and J 1 base; nucleotides not matched to a gene: 14. The CDR3 DNA sequence: TGTGCCAGCAGCTACCACTTTTCCGGGACAGGGGAGGGCACAGATACGCAGTATTTT. This translates into CASSYHFSGTGEGTDTQYF. Full variable domain (missing parts from reference TRBV7-3 and TRBJ2-3): GAGVSQTPSNKVTEKGKYVELRCDPISGHTALYWYRQSLGQGPEFLIYFQGTGAADDSGLPNDRFFAVRPEGSVSTLKIQRTERGDSAVYLCASSYHFSGTGEGTDTQYFGPGTRLTVL.

V is TRBV4-1 and J is TRBJ1-1; no definite D call. The CDR3 is 14 residues long. From germline, CDR1 is MGHRA and CDR2 YSYEKL. V dropped 4 bases and J dropped 1 base, with 10 bases sitting between them. Here the CDR3 DNA reads TGCGCCAGCAGCCGCACTTCCGGGAACACTGAAGCTTTCTTT. The encoded protein is CASSRTSGNTEAFF.

The rearrangement joins TRBV3-1 (or the pseudogene TRBV3-2) to TRBJ1-4; the match to TRBD1 covers 7 bases. Germline CDR1 is LGHDT and CDR2 is YNNKEL (reference sequence). The CDR3 runs 13 residues. V gave up 4 bases and J gave up 13 bases; unmatched junction bases: 9. This CDR3 is CASSRQGVSLLFF. DNA for the CDR3: TGTGCCAGCAGCCGGCAGGGGGTTAGTTTACTGTTTTTT.

The gene calls are TRBV4-1 and TRBJ2-3; TRBD2 matches 7 bases. The V gene end was trimmed by 9 bases and the J gene end by 4 bases; junction bases not matched to a gene: 10. Germline V gives CDR1 MGHRA, CDR2 YSYEKL. This CDR3 comprises 14 residues. The CDR3 bases are TGCGCCAGTGGAGGGACTATTTGGGCAGATACGCAGTATTTT. It specifies CASGGTIWADTQYF.

The V and J genes are TRBV28 and TRBJ1-2; tentative D call: TRBD1 (5 bases). The CDR3 consists of 14 residues. V shed 6 bases and J shed 5 bases, with 16 bases lying between them. Germline V gene lookup returns CDR1 MDHEN and CDR2 SYDVKM. The CDR3 region is CASRRGRGEYGYTF. CDR3 DNA: TGTGCCAGCAGACGGGGACGGGGGGAATATGGCTACACCTTC.

This clone was observed a single time. This chain links TRBV18 with TRBJ1-5; D possibly corresponds to TRBD1 (6 bases). The CDR3 totals 15 residues. Trimming removed 6 bases from V and 3 bases from J, with 15 bases in between. Germline V CDR1 and CDR2: KGHSH, LQKENI. This chain's CDR3 is CASSAWTEVNQPQHF. In nucleotides, the CDR3 is TGTGCCAGCTCCGCTTGGACAGAGGTCAATCAGCCCCAGCATTTT.

Written as DNA, the CDR3 is TGCGCCAGCAGCTTCCCGGGGTGGGAGAACACCGGGGAGCTGTTTTTT. Translation: CASSFPGWENTGELFF. V usage is TRBV5-1 and J usage is TRBJ2-2; TRBD2 might be the D (5 bases). Germline-derived CDR1 and CDR2 are SGHRS and YFSETQ. The CDR3 has 16 residues. V was pared by 2 bases and J by 1 base, with 12 bases between.

The rearrangement uses TRBV19 and TRBJ2-7, with D possibly TRBD2 on 6 matching bases. Germline V gives CDR1 LNHDA, CDR2 SQIVND (reference sequence). The V and J ends lost 3 bases and 8 bases respectively, with 17 bases between them. This CDR3 spans 14 amino acids. Here the CDR3 reads CASSIGGGPTQQYF. CDR3 sequence (DNA): TGTGCCAGTAGTATCGGGGGAGGTCCTACCCAGCAGTACTTC.

The chain couples TRBV5-4 to TRBJ2-7; 10 bases match TRBD1. CDR1 and CDR2 (germline): SGHNT, YYREEE (reference sequence). The CDR3 is 16 residues long. The V segment lost 0 bases and the J segment 5 bases; nucleotides outside the gene matches: 8. The CDR3 DNA reads as TGTGCCAGCAGCTTGGAGCCGGGACAGGGGTTCAACGAGCAGTACTTC. This sequence encodes CASSLEPGQGFNEQYF.

V gene TRBV4-1 combines with J gene TRBJ2-7; D gene unclear. CDR1 is MGHRA and CDR2 is YSYEKL in the germline V gene. The ends were cut back, 4 bases at V and 0 bases at J, with 13 bases in the middle. The CDR3 consists of 15 residues. CDR3 loop: CASSLHLSDSYEQYF. In nucleotides, the CDR3 is TGCGCCAGCAGCCTACATCTGAGCGACTCCTACGAGCAGTACTTC.

This clone was picked up one time. The chain carries TRBV5-4 and TRBJ1-2; 7 bases fit TRBD1. Germline CDR1 and CDR2: SGHNT and YYREEE (reference sequence). This CDR3 is 15 amino acids long. The V segment lost 3 bases and the J segment 2 bases; nucleotides outside the gene matches: 7. CDR3 coding DNA: TGTGCCAGCAGCTGGGACAGTGGGCGGAACTATGGCTACACCTTC. Protein product: CASSWDSGRNYGYTF.

This clone was detected a few times. At one end the junction does not follow the germline gene, possibly because of a read error. This rearrangement joins TRBV9 to TRBJ1-6; the match to TRBD1 covers 7 bases. Germline assignment: CDR1 SGDLS and CDR2 YYNGEE. CDR3 length: 15 residues. In DNA, the CDR3 is TGTGCCAGCACCAAAGGGGAGACAGGGAATTCGCCCCTCCACTTT. This sequence encodes CASTKGETGNSPLHF.

This rearrangement joins TRBV2 to TRBJ1-6; 8 nucleotides line up with TRBD1. Unmatched junction bases numbered 5, after V lost 0 bases and J lost 7 bases. The CDR3 contains 16 residues. Germline CDR1 is SNHLY and CDR2 is FYNNEI. In DNA, the CDR3 is TGTGCCAGCAGTGAAGCAGACAGGGGTCGAAATTCACCCCTCCACTTT. Translated, it gives CASSEADRGRNSPLHF.

Comments on this clone: One junction end disagrees with the germline gene, perhaps due to a read error. V usage is TRBV2 and J usage is TRBJ2-7; 8 positions agree with TRBD1. CDR3 length equals 15 residues. Germline assignment: CDR1 SNHLY and CDR2 FYNNEI. The CDR3 DNA reads as TGTGCCAGAGAGGGATCGGGACAGGCCTCCGACGAGCAGTACTTC. It is translated as CAREGSGQASDEQYF.

This chain connects TRBV5-6 to TRBJ1-6; the D is unclear. This CDR3 contains 15 residues. Trimming cost V 1 base and J 7 bases, with 12 bases left between them. The germline V gene encodes CDR1 SGHDT and CDR2 YYEEEE. The CDR3 loop reads CASSLFGVLNSPLHF. The CDR3 coding sequence is TGTGCCAGCAGCTTGTTCGGGGTGCTAAATTCACCCCTCCACTTT.

V gene TRBV15 combines with J gene TRBJ2-3; 7 positions match TRBD2. V lost 1 base to trimming and J lost 4 bases; unmatched junction nucleotides: 8. From germline, CDR1 is LNHNV and CDR2 YYDKDF (reference sequence). The CDR3 loop spans 16 amino acids. CDR3 in DNA: TGTGCCACCAGCAGAGCCGGCGGGAGTTGGGCAGATACGCAGTATTTT. This translates into CATSRAGGSWADTQYF.

In its sample, this clone was seen once. V is TRBV30 and J is TRBJ2-2; 7 bases fit TRBD2. V dropped 3 bases and J dropped 4; count of bases not matched to a gene: 8. Germline CDR1 is GTSNPN and CDR2 is SVGIG (reference sequence). The length of the CDR3 is 15 residues. The CDR3 region is CAWRRLATFTGELFF. The CDR3 bases are TGTGCCTGGAGGAGACTAGCCACCTTCACCGGGGAGCTGTTTTTT.

The J gene is TRBJ2-7, the V gene TRBV6-5, with D maybe TRBD2 (6 bases). Germline CDR1 reads MNHEY; CDR2 reads SVGAGI. Trimming removed 4 bases at V and 3 bases at J, with 13 bases between. The CDR3 sequence is 14 residues long. In nucleotides, the CDR3 is TGTGCCAGCAGTTTACGGGAGATCAGCTACGAGCAGTACTTC. Amino acids: CASSLREISYEQYF.

This chain links TRBV10-1 with TRBJ1-1, with D possibly TRBD1 on 5 matching bases. The CDR3 extends over 13 amino acids. The germline V and J ends were trimmed by 0 bases and 7 bases, with 9 bases remaining between them. From germline, CDR1 is WNHNN and CDR2 SYGVQD (reference sequence). The CDR3 spells CASSESGPYEAFF. Here the CDR3 DNA reads TGCGCCAGCAGTGAGTCGGGGCCGTATGAAGCTTTCTTT.

The DNA of the CDR3 is TGTGCCAGCAGCTTAACGCCGGACACTGGGGCCAACGTCCTGACTTTC. Its translation is CASSLTPDTGANVLTF. The genes are TRBV7-3 and TRBJ2-6; a possible D gene is TRBD1 (5 bases). The length of the CDR3 is 16 residues. V was shortened by 0 bases and J by 2 bases, with 8 bases between the two germline ends. CDR1 and CDR2 (germline): SGHTA, FQGTGA.

V and J are TRBV6-6 and TRBJ1-2; 8 bases fit TRBD1. The CDR3 length is 16 residues. The V gene's germline CDR1 is MNHNY and CDR2 SVGAGI (reference sequence). With V trimmed by 2 bases and J by 5 bases, 10 bases remained unmatched. In nucleotides, the CDR3 is TGTGCCAGCAGTTACGATTACATTACAGGGGGATATGGCTACACCTTC. The encoded protein is CASSYDYITGGYGYTF.

The CDR3 DNA follows: TGCGCCAGCAGCCCGGGGGACAGGGTCGACAATGAGCAGTTCTTC. Translated, it gives CASSPGDRVDNEQFF. The gene calls are TRBV5-1 and TRBJ2-1, with TRBD1 identical over 9 bases. CDR3 size: 15 residues. Per the germline V gene, CDR1 is SGHRS and CDR2 is YFSETQ. J lost 5 bases, V lost 4 bases, and 7 bases had no gene match.

The chain combines TRBV2 with TRBJ1-1; 7 nucleotides line up with TRBD1. V shed 6 bases and J 0 bases; nucleotides not matched to a gene: 10. CDR3 size: 16 residues. Per the germline V gene, CDR1 is SNHLY and CDR2 is FYNNEI. The CDR3 protein is CASRRTQGIMNTEAFF. As DNA, the CDR3 is TGTGCCAGCAGACGGACACAGGGGATCATGAACACTGAAGCTTTCTTT.

The V call is TRBV2, the J call TRBJ2-1; D not resolved. The germline V gene encodes CDR1 SNHLY and CDR2 FYNNEI. V gave up 3 bases and J gave up 8 bases, with 14 bases separating them. This CDR3 contains 14 residues. The CDR3 DNA follows: TGTGCCAGCAGTGACGTCGATACGAGCGATGAGCAGTTCTTC. Amino acids: CASSDVDTSDEQFF.

V usage is TRBV4-2 and J usage is TRBJ1-2; the D is unclear. V lost 1 base, J lost 1 base, and 7 bases lay in between. Germline-derived CDR1 and CDR2 are LGHNA and YNFKEQ. The CDR3 covers 14 residues. The DNA of the CDR3 is TGTGCCAGCAGCCAAGGCGGCGGTAACTATGGCTACACCTTC. Protein: CASSQGGGNYGYTF.

The V gene is TRBV7-2, the J gene TRBJ2-2; D gene unclear. Trimming took 9 bases from V and 0 from J, leaving 14 bases between them. This CDR3 has 15 amino acids. Germline V lookup: CDR1 SGHTA, CDR2 FQGNSA. The CDR3 bases are TGTGCCAGTCAGCGTTTTCAGACGAACACCGGGGAGCTGTTTTTT. Amino acid sequence: CASQRFQTNTGELFF.

CDR3 sequence (DNA): TGTGCCACCTCGGCGACAGGTCTCAATCAGCCCCAGCATTTT. This codes for CATSATGLNQPQHF. The rearrangement links TRBV24-1 to TRBJ1-5; tentatively, D is TRBD1 (6 bases). Trimming left V 9 bases short and J 3 bases short, with 14 bases between. CDR1 and CDR2 from the germline V gene are KGHDR and SFDVKD. The CDR3 sequence is 14 residues long.

This chain connects TRBV3-1 (or the pseudogene TRBV3-2) to TRBJ1-5, with D uncertain. The length of the CDR3 is 13 residues. Germline-derived CDR1 and CDR2 are LGHDT and YNNKEL (reference sequence). Trimming stripped 1 base from V and 5 bases from J, with 6 bases between. The CDR3 region is CASSQGGYQPQHF. CDR3 bases: TGTGCCAGCAGCCAAGGCGGATATCAGCCCCAGCATTTT.